The T cell receptor beta chain under discussion was sequenced for a study of blood T cell repertoires in COVID-19. A Seattle source enrolled patients during active infection and followed them longitudinally. Repertoires were generated with immunoSEQ multiplex PCR, while TCRdb's copy carries only in-frame clones and drops some. The sample lists about 58,000 clones, 80% to 90% occurring once. V was trimmed by 8 bases and J by 6 bases, leaving 14 bases between them. Germline assignment: CDR1 SGHAT and CDR2 FQNNGV. The CDR3 has 13 residues. This TCR derives from a man between 60 and 75 years old with COVID-19, enrolled during active disease. The chain combines TRBV11-2 with TRBJ2-1; D is perhaps TRBD2 (5 bases). Sequenced material: peripheral blood. The CDR3 region has the DNA TGTGCCAGCCGAGAGGGCAACTCCAATGAGCAGTTCTTC. It is translated as CASREGNSNEQFF.